The TCR beta chain under discussion was sequenced for a study of Graves' ophthalmopathy and Graves' hyperthyroidism. RNA transcripts served as template for amplifying TCR beta CDR3 sequences. Scientists carried out first-round RT-PCR using HTBI primers and then a second-round multiplex PCR. TCRdb processed the multiplex PCR reads anew with MiXCR; each CDR3 protein has one entry. The data hold 300,000 to 400,000 distinct CDR3 sequences, with 15% to 20% observed a single time. This clonotype occurred many times. The V and J ends lost 3 bases and 6 bases, in that order; junction bases with no gene match: 5. The CDR3 totals 14 residues. CDR1 MNHNS and CDR2 SASEGT come from the germline V gene.

The TCR comes from an adult man with Graves' ophthalmopathy. Sequencing was performed on peripheral blood. This sequence joins TRBV6-1 and TRBJ1-5; TRBD1 agrees at 7 bases. CDR3 DNA sequence: TGTGCCAGCAGTGAGTCACAGGGGTTTCAGCCCCAGCATTTT. Its translation: CASSESQGFQPQHF.